In its sample, the clone carrying this TCR beta chain was seen a few times. This PCR relied on a set of 60 Vbeta primers and 13 Jbeta primers. Here immunoSEQ multiplex PCR was the method, and the copy in TCRdb shows in-frame clones only, minus some. The sample holds 100,000 to 150,000 clones; approximately 75% are singletons and the top ten take under 5%. Trimming removed 4 bases from V and 5 bases from J, with 17 bases in between. The CDR3 has 15 residues. CDR1 and CDR2 (germline): MGHRA, YSYEKL. These data come from a study of cytomegalovirus exposure and HLA in healthy donors. The receptor comes from a man aged 25-40 years in good health and CMV-seronegative. The chain recombines TRBV4-1 with TRBJ1-1; tentative D call: TRBD1 (5 bases). The sequencing input was PBMCs. CDR3 bases: TGCGCCAGCAGCCTCTGGTTCGGGGGGGGGACTGAAGCTTTCTTT. It encodes CASSLWFGGGTEAFF.